The rows below give T cell receptor beta chains drawn from one sample of a study of Graves' ophthalmopathy and Graves' hyperthyroidism. MiXCR was run by TCRdb on the multiplex PCR reads, yielding one entry per CDR3 protein. The repertoire holds over 650,000 distinct CDR3 sequences, with under 50% as singletons. Sequencing input: peripheral blood. These receptors originate from an adult man with Graves' ophthalmopathy. The CDR3 runs from the conserved cysteine through the conserved F or W. Each record gives: V gene, clone size, D gene, J gene, CDR3 protein, CDR3 DNA. A D gene is named only where the DNA matches it firmly. Where a row states a size, it is once, few, many or the class of an expanded clone; other rows omit it.

>TRBV11-2|NA|NA|TRBJ2-7
CASSVGEGANEQYF
TGTGCCAGCAGCGTTGGTGAGGGCGCGAACGAGCAGTACTTC
>TRBV7-9|few|NA|TRBJ2-1
CASSHDFEQFF
TGTGCCAGCAGCCACGATTTTGAGCAGTTCTTC
>TRBV5-1|NA|TRBD1|TRBJ2-2
CASSFGQGNTGGLFF
TGCGCCAGCAGCTTTGGACAGGGGAACACCGGGGGGCTGTTTTTT
>TRBV10-3|NA|TRBD1|TRBJ2-7
CAISEGPDRGYEQYF
TGTGCCATCAGTGAGGGCCCAGACAGGGGCTACGAGCAGTACTTC
>TRBV7-2|NA|NA|TRBJ1-1
CASSQDRHANTEAFF
TGCGCCAGCAGCCAAGATCGCCATGCGAACACTGAAGCTTTCTTT
>TRBV19|many|NA|TRBJ2-5
CASSIRAAWETQYF
TGTGCCAGTAGTATTCGGGCAGCCTGGGAGACCCAGTACTTC
>TRBV4-3|NA|NA|TRBJ2-5
CASSHRLDRQETQYF
TGCGCCAGCAGCCACCGACTGGACCGACAAGAGACCCAGTACTTC
>TRBV6-6|NA|TRBD2|TRBJ2-7
CASSYLAGGPYEQYF
TGTGCCAGCAGTTATCTAGCGGGAGGGCCTTACGAGCAGTACTTC
>TRBV6-6|few|NA|TRBJ2-5
CASSYLGHQQETQYF
TGTGCCAGCAGTTACTTGGGACACCAGCAAGAGACCCAGTACTTC
>TRBV7-8|many|TRBD1|TRBJ2-7
CASSLVGTGGSSYEQYF
TGTGCCAGCAGCTTAGTCGGGACAGGGGGTAGCTCCTACGAGCAGTACTTC
>TRBV7-6|few|NA|TRBJ2-7
CASSSRGPNYEQYF
TGTGCCAGCAGCTCCCGGGGACCTAACTACGAGCAGTACTTC
>TRBV27|few|TRBD1|TRBJ1-2
CASMGQGIRNGYTF
TGTGCCAGTATGGGACAGGGGATTCGCAACGGCTACACCTTC
>TRBV7-2|NA|TRBD1|TRBJ2-7
CASVSDRSSYEQYF
TGTGCCAGCGTCTCGGACAGGTCTTCCTACGAGCAGTACTTC
>TRBV29-1|many|TRBD1|TRBJ1-1
CSVVGTANTEAFF
TGCAGCGTCGTCGGGACAGCGAACACTGAAGCTTTCTTT
>TRBV7-6|NA|NA|TRBJ2-2
CASSLAQEGFAGELFF
TGTGCCAGCAGCTTAGCGCAGGAGGGATTCGCCGGGGAGCTGTTTTTT
>TRBV10-3|NA|NA|TRBJ2-2
CASSYSNPGNTGELFF
TGTGCCAGCAGTTACTCGAACCCCGGGAACACCGGGGAGCTGTTTTTT
>TRBV2|many|NA|TRBJ2-2
CASSRGFPPGELFF
TGTGCCAGCAGCAGGGGTTTCCCACCCGGGGAGCTGTTTTTT
>TRBV20-1|few|TRBD1|TRBJ1-6
CSARGTRNNSPLHF
TGCAGTGCCAGGGGGACCAGAAATAATTCACCCCTCCACTTT
>TRBV5-5|few|TRBD2|TRBJ2-7
CASSLGAGAVEQYF
TGTGCCAGCAGCTTGGGAGCGGGGGCTGTCGAGCAGTACTTC
>TRBV2|NA|NA|TRBJ1-1
CASSEGSLGVAEAFF
TGTGCCAGCAGTGAAGGATCTTTAGGGGTGGCTGAAGCTTTCTTT